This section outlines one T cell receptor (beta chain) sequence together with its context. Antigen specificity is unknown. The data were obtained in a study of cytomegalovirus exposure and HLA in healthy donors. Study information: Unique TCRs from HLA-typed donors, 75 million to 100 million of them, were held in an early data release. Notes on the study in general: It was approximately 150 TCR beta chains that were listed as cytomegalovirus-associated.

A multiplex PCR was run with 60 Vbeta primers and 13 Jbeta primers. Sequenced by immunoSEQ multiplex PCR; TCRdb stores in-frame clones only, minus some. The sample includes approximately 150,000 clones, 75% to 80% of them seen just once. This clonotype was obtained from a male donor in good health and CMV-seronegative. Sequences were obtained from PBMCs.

Here the CDR3 reads CATSTLGQARGATGELFF. For the CDR3, the DNA is TGTGCCACCAGCACCTTGGGACAGGCCAGGGGAGCCACCGGGGAGCTGTTTTTT. This chain links TRBV15 with TRBJ2-2, with 8 bases aligning to TRBD1. Germline V gives CDR1 LNHNV, CDR2 YYDKDF (reference sequence). V shed 4 bases, J shed 4 bases, and the junction held 14 bases outside the gene matches. This CDR3 comprises 18 residues.